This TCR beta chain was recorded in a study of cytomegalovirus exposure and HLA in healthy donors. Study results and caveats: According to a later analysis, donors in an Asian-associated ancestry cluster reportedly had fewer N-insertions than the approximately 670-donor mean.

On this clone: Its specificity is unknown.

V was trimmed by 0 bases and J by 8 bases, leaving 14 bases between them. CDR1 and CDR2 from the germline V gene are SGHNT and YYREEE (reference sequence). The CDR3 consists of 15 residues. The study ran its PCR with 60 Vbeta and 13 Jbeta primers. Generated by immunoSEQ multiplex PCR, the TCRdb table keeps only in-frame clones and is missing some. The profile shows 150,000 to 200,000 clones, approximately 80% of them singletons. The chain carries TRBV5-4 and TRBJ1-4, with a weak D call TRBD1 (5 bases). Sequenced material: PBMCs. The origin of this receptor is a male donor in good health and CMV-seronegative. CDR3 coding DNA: TGTGCCAGCAGCTTGGATCCAGGGAGGGGAGAAAAACTGTTTTTT. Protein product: CASSLDPGRGEKLFF.